Sequencing of this T cell receptor (beta chain) was carried out in a study of T-cell memory formation after mild COVID-19. MiXCR, applied by TCRdb to the 5' RACE reads, yields one record per CDR3 protein. The data contain under 150,000 distinct CDR3 sequences, about a sixth of them singletons. In regard to this clonotype: Its antigen is still unknown.

The CDR3 extends over 14 amino acids. With 3 bases removed from V and 6 bases from J, the gap between germline ends came to 17 bases. Looked up from germline, CDR1 is SQVTM and CDR2 is ANQGSEA. General study points: Clones that shrank (day 15 to 85) were balanced CD4/CD8, whereas later expanders leaned CD4+.

The origin of this receptor is an adult woman who had mild COVID-19 (a few samples of this study predate the infection). Cell type and time point are not known. The V and J genes are TRBV29-1 and TRBJ1-1, with D possibly TRBD1 on 6 matching bases. Sequencing input: PBMCs or a T cell subset sorted from them (not recorded which). This CDR3 reads CSVEVRGRGSEAFF. CDR3 DNA: TGCAGCGTTGAGGTTCGGGGGCGCGGGTCTGAAGCTTTCTTT. Using reference TRBV29-1 and TRBJ1-1 for the parts outside the CDR3, the full variable domain is SAVISQKPSRDICQRGTSLTIQCQVDSQVTMMFWYRQQPGQSLTLIATANQGSEATYESGFVIDKFPISRPNLTFSTLTVSNMSPEDSSIYLCSVEVRGRGSEAFFGQGTRLTVV.